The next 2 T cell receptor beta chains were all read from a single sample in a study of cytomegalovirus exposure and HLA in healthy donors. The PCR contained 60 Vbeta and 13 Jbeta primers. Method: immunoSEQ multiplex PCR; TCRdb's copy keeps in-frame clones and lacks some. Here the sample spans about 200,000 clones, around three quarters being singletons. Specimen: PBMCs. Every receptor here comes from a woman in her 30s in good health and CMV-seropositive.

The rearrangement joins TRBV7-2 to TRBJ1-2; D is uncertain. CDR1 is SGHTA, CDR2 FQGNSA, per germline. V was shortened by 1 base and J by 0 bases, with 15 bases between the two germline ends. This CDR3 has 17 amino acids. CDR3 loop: CASSLGVSRRANYGYTF. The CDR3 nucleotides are TGTGCCAGCAGCTTAGGGGTCAGTAGGAGGGCTAACTATGGCTACACCTTC.

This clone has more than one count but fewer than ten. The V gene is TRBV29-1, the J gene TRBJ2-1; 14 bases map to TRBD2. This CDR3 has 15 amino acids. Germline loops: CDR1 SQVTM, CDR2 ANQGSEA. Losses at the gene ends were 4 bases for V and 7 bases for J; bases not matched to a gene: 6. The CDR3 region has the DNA TGCAGCGTTGTACATGGACTAGCGGGGGGTAATGAGCAGTTCTTC. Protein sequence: CSVVHGLAGGNEQFF.